This T cell receptor beta chain was found in a study of regulatory T cells in long-lasting Graves disease (dated by TCRdb to about 2021). With respect to the entire study: Patients with newly diagnosed Graves' disease had been on antithyroid drugs for under 3 months. Persistent Graves' disease patients were compared with newly diagnosed Graves' disease patients by peripheral blood TCR sequencing and RNA sequencing. The study was conducted in China and was registered as a clinical trial. TCR sequencing covered roughly 13 persistent and approximately 20 newly diagnosed Graves' disease patients, around 33 samples in total.

The library was made by multiplex PCR. The run used an Illumina HiSeq 4000. TCR beta libraries were built with iRepertoire HTBI primers and Arm-PCR amplification of CDR3 regions. Before sequencing, the PCR products went through gel purification. The paper's data handling went like this. A total of fewer than 65 TRBV and 14 TRBJ segments were identified across samples and were used for gene usage analysis of CDR3 amino acid clonotypes. COPE and FqMerger were used to merge the filtered high-quality paired reads into contigs. BLAST was used to align contigs to IMGT TRBV, TRBD and TRBJ reference genes, and CDR3 was defined according to IMGT. Highly expanded clones were defined as clonotypes with a frequency above 0.1%. Repertoire diversity was measured by Shannon entropy, and V-J evenness by the Gini coefficient. Clonotypes shared by more than one individual were considered public. TCRdb's own reprocessing of the public reads used fastp at Q25 and MiXCR and kept productive beta chains. Each CDR3 protein appears once, grouped with its most common genes and DNA. Here the V and J calls rest on TCRdb's processing, not on the authors' analysis. In all, the sample holds around 420,000 distinct CDR3 sequences, and about 15% of those were seen once. The ten largest clones take up about 7.6% of the sample.

With respect to this clonotype: What antigen it recognizes has not been identified. This may be a read error: a much more frequent sequence differs by one nucleotide.

Paper-wide results and their limitations: Sequencing and analysis were restricted to the TCR beta chain. The authors noted that the small sample size was a limitation that may lower accuracy. Persistent disease showed preferential use of TRBV28, TRBJ1-2 and TRBJ2-5, whereas newly diagnosed disease favored TRBV20-1 and TRBJ2-1. Compared with newly diagnosed patients, patients with persistent Graves' disease had lower TCR Shannon entropy and fewer highly expanded clones, which suggests clonal expansion. Only peripheral blood was studied, because thyroid tissue, the primary lesion, was inaccessible. More public clonotypes were shared among persistent patients (more than 2,500) than among newly diagnosed patients (roughly 960).

Explained via the paper, the time point label denotes: newly diagnosed GD, antithyroid drugs for less than 3 months. For both TCR sequencing and RNA sequencing, RNA was extracted from PBMCs using TRIzol. The diagnosis of Graves' disease was made according to American Thyroid Association guidelines. Patients were recruited from an endocrinology department in Xi'an, China. From each patient, approximately 9 milliliters of peripheral blood was collected into an EDTA anticoagulant tube. Ficoll Paque Plus density gradient separation was used to isolate PBMCs, and no further T cell sorting was done. An Agilent 2100 Bioanalyzer and agarose gel were used to check RNA quality, while a NanoDrop 2000 measured RNA concentration. From cysteine to phenylalanine, the CDR3 is 14 amino acids long. The retained sequence is limited to the CDR3, 42 bases, with the frame set at the first base. From the germline V gene (reference sequence), CDR1 is SEHNR and CDR2 is FQNEAQ.

The sample was also linked to a second study, of T cells in Graves' hyperthyroidism and ophthalmopathy. The second source states: Graves' hyperthyroidism was defined as stable when no progression to ophthalmopathy occurred over 18 months of follow-up. Hyperthyroidism patients were newly diagnosed, with disease duration under 2 months, and aged 18 to 65 years. The study excluded patients with uncontrolled infections, other autoimmune diseases, pregnancy or lactation. Diagnoses were based on clinical symptoms, serum thyroxine and TRAb, thyroid ultrasound and orbital computed tomography. The TCR CDR3 was subjected to a first round of RT-PCR using the HTBI primer set and the Qiagen OneStep RT-PCR kit. Blood samples also contained most of the expanded thyroid clonotypes (frequency above 0.001), which suggests that blood repertoires may reflect thyroid immune responses. A 13 V-J signature model separated ophthalmopathy from stable hyperthyroidism, with approximately 87% sensitivity and 81.08% specificity in cross-validation and 80%/75% in testing. In validation, the model predicted progression to ophthalmopathy with 60% to 71% sensitivity and less than 75% specificity, a median of about 6.7 months before onset. To identify distinguishing TCR V-J signatures, a discovery cohort of around 100 patients was used, comprising 43 with Graves' ophthalmopathy and some 57 with stable Graves' hyperthyroidism. Whether ophthalmopathy could be predicted prospectively was tested in an independent validation cohort made up of 18 to 20 hyperthyroidism patients plus 17 patients who later progressed to ophthalmopathy. The 75 to 100 discovery patients were divided at random into training and test sets in a 7:3 ratio. In roughly six Graves' hyperthyroidism patients, the study also compared T-cell repertoires from thyroid tissue with T-cell repertoires from blood. Following sampling, methimazole starting at 30 mg daily was given to hyperthyroidism patients, and high-dose intravenous methylprednisolone was given to ophthalmopathy patients. Libraries were constructed in a second round of multiplex PCR, after which size selection and purification were carried out. Paired-end sequencing of the libraries was performed with 100 bp reads on an Illumina HiSeq2000. SOAPnuke was used to process the raw data, removing reads that contained adapters or uncalled bases, had a mean Phred below 15, or lacked an exact match to the constant primer or identifier. COPE v1.2.5 was used to merge the high-quality paired reads, and each unique nucleotide sequence was defined as a clonotype. Clonotypes were aligned to IMGT TRBV, TRBD and TRBJ reference segments using MiTCR v1.1. The analysis included only V-J combinations with a frequency above 0.0001, which together covered over 98% of the repertoires. The TCS score was defined as F50 (clonal expansion) divided by E x V (chaos), with BLOSUM62-based TCRdist calculated between CDR3 peptides within each V-J. Welch's t-statistics and random forest reduced 450 to 600 V-J features to 13, which were used in a naive Bayes classifier (R e1071). No statistical method was used to fix the sample size in advance, and group allocation was not hidden from the investigators. The paper reports TCR Vbeta CDR3 sequencing of approximately 130 peripheral blood samples: around 41 ophthalmopathy, about 75 hyperthyroidism and roughly 17 progressor patients.

Recombination joined TRBV7-9 with TRBJ2-3, with 8 bases in between that match TRBD1. The J call may be faulty, since TRBJ2-5 better matches the DNA end. Sequences were derived from peripheral blood mononuclear cells (PBMCs), sampled at new diagnosis, from a patient treated with antithyroid drugs. The TCR comes from a woman aged 40 to 49 with Graves disease. Donor details come from another sample of the same person, matched by shared clones. The sequenced DNA: TGTGCCAGTGCCTGGACAGGGCCTTCCGAGACCCAGTACTTC. Its protein is CASAWTGPSETQYF.